The next 24 T cell receptor beta chains were all read from a single sample in a study of blood T cells in healthy people across ages. For the second PCR, which ran for 7 to 11 cycles, a sample-barcoded 5' primer and a J-beta primer mix were used. MiXCR, run by TCRdb on the 5' RACE reads, gives a single entry per CDR3 protein. The table shows more than 550,000 distinct CDR3 sequences, with approximately 21% occurring only once. Input material: blood. The receptors derive from a man aged 65 to 79 in good health.

This clonotype appeared a few times. No conserved phenylalanine or tryptophan ends this CDR3, so it is likely a read error. This rearrangement joins TRBV7-2 to TRBJ2-4; no clear D. This CDR3 is built from 16 residues. V was pared by 5 bases and J by 0 bases, with 14 bases between. Germline values: CDR1 SGHTA, CDR2 FQGNSA. The CDR3 here is CASSPKQIVAKNIQYL. The CDR3 DNA follows: TGTGCCAGCAGCCCAAAACAGATCGTAGCCAAAAACATTCAGTACCTC.

V gene TRBV6-6 combines with J gene TRBJ1-1; tentatively, D is TRBD1 (5 bases). This CDR3 contains 14 residues. Trimming left V 2 bases short and J 2 bases short, with 9 bases between. CDR1 and CDR2 from the germline V gene are MNHNY and SVGAGI (reference sequence). The CDR3: CASSYGAGNTEAFF. The CDR3 bases are TGTGCCAGCAGTTACGGGGCGGGAAACACTGAAGCTTTCTTT.

This clonotype turned up a few times. The chain recombines TRBV3-1 with TRBJ2-5; the D gene could be TRBD1 or TRBD2 (6 bases each). The J call may be faulty, since TRBJ2-1 better matches the DNA end. CDR3 length: 17 residues. CDR1 and CDR2 from the germline V gene are LGHDT and YNNKEL (reference sequence). The CDR3: CASSQGGPGHPYNEQFF. The CDR3 DNA reads TGTGCCAGCAGCCAGGGGGGCCCGGGACATCCTTACAATGAGCAGTTCTTC.

J is TRBJ2-1 and V is TRBV29-1, with D unclear. CDR1 SQVTM and CDR2 ANQGSEA come from the germline V gene. This CDR3 region has 13 residues. V lost 0 bases and J 10 bases, leaving 13 bases between the germline ends. CDR3 nucleotides: TGCAGCGTTGAAGATCCTAAGCGTGGCGAGCAGTTCTTC. It translates to CSVEDPKRGEQFF.

This clonotype was seen once. The chain joins TRBV6-5 to TRBJ2-5; 12 positions agree with TRBD2. With V trimmed by 0 bases and J by 4 bases, 6 bases remained unmatched. The CDR3 has 17 residues. Germline V gene lookup returns CDR1 MNHEY and CDR2 SVGAGI. The CDR3, as DNA: TGTGCCAGCAGTTACTCGGGGGCTAGCGGGAGGGCAGAGACCCAGTACTTC. It encodes CASSYSGASGRAETQYF.

The V gene is TRBV25-1, the J gene TRBJ2-3; no definite D call. Germline V gene lookup returns CDR1 MGHDK and CDR2 SYGVNS. This CDR3 is 13 amino acids long. The germline V and J ends were trimmed by 4 bases and 1 base, with 6 bases remaining between them. This chain's CDR3 is CASSAWGTDTQYF. The CDR3 bases are TGTGCCAGCAGTGCATGGGGCACAGATACGCAGTATTTT.

The chain is built from TRBV7-2 and TRBJ1-1; D uncertain. This CDR3 has 14 amino acids. V was trimmed by 4 bases and J by 2 bases, leaving 11 bases between them. Germline V gene data show CDR1 as SGHTA and CDR2 as FQGNSA. The CDR3: CASSSWGDNTEAFF. The DNA for the CDR3 is TGTGCCAGCAGCTCATGGGGAGATAACACTGAAGCTTTCTTT.

This clonotype has a handful of counts. This chain links TRBV20-1 with TRBJ2-5, with a possible D match to TRBD1 (6 bases). Trimming pared 3 bases from V and 5 bases from J, leaving 13 bases between. The CDR3 consists of 13 residues. The germline CDR1 and CDR2 sequences are DFQATT and SNEGSKA (reference sequence). The CDR3 loop reads CSARQTGMETQYF. CDR3 DNA: TGCAGTGCTAGGCAAACAGGGATGGAGACCCAGTACTTC.

This chain joins TRBV7-9 and TRBJ2-1; 13 positions agree with TRBD2. The V gene end was trimmed by 5 bases and the J gene end by 6 bases; junction bases not matched to a gene: 7. The CDR3 totals 16 residues. CDR1 is SEHNR, CDR2 FQNEAQ, per germline (reference sequence). The CDR3: CASSRGLAGVGNEQFF. The CDR3 DNA reads TGTGCCAGCAGCCGCGGACTAGCGGGAGTGGGCAATGAGCAGTTCTTC.

The gene calls are TRBV5-1 and TRBJ2-1, with D possibly being TRBD2 (5 bases). The CDR3 consists of 16 residues. Germline lookup yields CDR1 SGHRS and CDR2 YFSETQ. Trimming pared 0 bases from V and 6 bases from J, leaving 16 bases between. CDR3 region: CASSLGLAPPLNEQFF. For the CDR3, the DNA is TGCGCCAGCAGCTTGGGTCTAGCCCCACCCCTCAATGAGCAGTTCTTC. Looking up the rest from reference TRBV5-1 and TRBJ2-1 gives the full variable domain: KAGVTQTPRYLIKTRGQQVTLSCSPISGHRSVSWYQQTPGQGLQFLFEYFSETQRNKGNFPGRFSGRQFSNSRSEMNVSTLELGDSALYLCASSLGLAPPLNEQFFGPGTRLTVL.

This clonotype has a handful of counts. The chain employs TRBV4-1 and TRBJ1-1, with D possibly being TRBD1 (5 bases). With 0 bases removed from V and 3 bases from J, the gap between germline ends came to 14 bases. Germline values: CDR1 MGHRA, CDR2 YSYEKL. This CDR3 region has 16 residues. CDR3 amino acids: CASSQDGFRADTEAFF. DNA of the CDR3: TGCGCCAGCAGCCAAGACGGATTCAGGGCGGACACTGAAGCTTTCTTT.

The chain uses TRBV7-2 and TRBJ2-5; D assignment may be TRBD1 or TRBD2 (5 bases each). The J call could be wrong; TRBJ2-1 is a better fit for the DNA end. The CDR3 covers 13 residues. Per germline, CDR1 SGHTA and CDR2 FQGNSA. The CDR3 loop is CASSPRRGDEQFF. The CDR3 nucleotides read TGTGCCAGCAGCCCTCGCCGGGGCGATGAGCAGTTCTTC.

The chain is built from TRBV3-1 and TRBJ1-4; weak D call: TRBD1 (6 bases). Germline V gives CDR1 LGHDT, CDR2 YNNKEL (reference sequence). The CDR3 length is 14 residues. V dropped 4 bases and J dropped 5 bases, with 11 bases sitting between them. CDR3 DNA: TGTGCCAGCAGCCCGAGGACAGTCAATGAAAAACTGTTTTTT. It translates to CASSPRTVNEKLFF. Full variable domain (remainder filled in from reference TRBV3-1 and TRBJ1-4): DTAVSQTPKYLVTQMGNDKSIKCEQNLGHDTMYWYKQDSKKFLKIMFSYNNKELIINETVPNRFSPKSPDKAHLNLHINSLELGDSAVYFCASSPRTVNEKLFFGSGTQLSVL.

The genes are TRBV5-1 and TRBJ2-1, with 14 bases identical to TRBD2. From germline, CDR1 is SGHRS and CDR2 YFSETQ. The CDR3 loop spans 16 amino acids. The trim removed 3 bases at V and 7 bases at J, leaving 6 bases unmatched. Written as DNA, the CDR3 is TGCGCCAGCAGCTCGGGACTAGCGGGAGATTGGAATGAGCAGTTCTTC. Its protein is CASSSGLAGDWNEQFF.

This chain links TRBV5-1 with TRBJ1-4, with 7 nucleotides matching TRBD1. CDR3 length: 17 residues. V shed 3 bases, J shed 0 bases, and the junction held 8 bases outside the gene matches. In germline, CDR1 is SGHRS, CDR2 YFSETQ. The DNA for the CDR3 is TGCGCCAGCAGCTCGGGATACAGGGGAACAACTAATGAAAAACTGTTTTTT. Its protein is CASSSGYRGTTNEKLFF.

Ten or more counts support this clonotype. The V gene is TRBV24-1, the J gene TRBJ2-5; D tentatively fits TRBD1 or TRBD2 (5 bases each). The V gene's germline CDR1 is KGHDR and CDR2 SFDVKD. Trimming removed 0 bases from V and 1 base from J, with 8 bases in between. This CDR3 contains 15 residues. CDR3 protein: CATSDLMGTQETQYF. The DNA of the CDR3 is TGTGCCACCAGTGATTTGATGGGGACCCAAGAGACCCAGTACTTC.

This clonotype was counted ten times or more. This chain links TRBV4-1 with TRBJ1-4; 7 nucleotides match TRBD1. From germline, CDR1 is MGHRA and CDR2 YSYEKL. The CDR3 length is 17 residues. V dropped 3 bases and J dropped 0; count of bases not matched to a gene: 7. CDR3 nucleotides: TGCGCCAGCAGCCACACAGGAAGGGGGCCAACTAATGAAAAACTGTTTTTT. Protein sequence: CASSHTGRGPTNEKLFF.

The chain employs TRBV7-2 and TRBJ1-5; possible D gene TRBD1, 5 bases. Germline CDR1 reads SGHTA; CDR2 reads FQGNSA. CDR3 length: 15 amino acids. V lost 3 bases to trimming and J lost 7 bases, with 16 bases between them. The CDR3 loop reads CASSFAGFSGQPQHF. The CDR3 region has the DNA TGTGCCAGCAGCTTTGCAGGGTTCAGCGGACAGCCCCAGCATTTT.

This clonotype has more than one count but fewer than ten. The CDR3 nucleotides are TGTGCCAGCAGCCCTAGACCGGGCCGAACCTATGGCTACACCTTC. It specifies CASSPRPGRTYGYTF. V gene TRBV14 combines with J gene TRBJ1-2; D ambiguous. This CDR3 spans 15 amino acids. Trimming shortened V by 4 bases and J by 4 bases, and 16 bases separated the two germline ends. In germline, CDR1 is SGHDN, CDR2 FVKESK.

This clonotype has only a few counts. The chain is built from TRBV3-1 and TRBJ2-7; D not resolved. V dropped 1 base and J dropped 0 bases, with 7 bases sitting between them. This CDR3 contains 14 residues. CDR1 is LGHDT and CDR2 is YNNKEL in the germline V gene (reference sequence). The CDR3 DNA follows: TGTGCCAGCAGCCAAGCGGTCAGCTCCTACGAGCAGTACGTC. Protein sequence: CASSQAVSSYEQYV.

The V call is TRBV5-1, the J call TRBJ2-3; TRBD1 or TRBD2 may be the D gene (6 bases each). The germline V and J ends were trimmed by 0 bases and 5 bases, with 13 bases remaining between them. The CDR3 is 15 amino acids. CDR1 and CDR2 (germline): SGHRS, YFSETQ. DNA for the CDR3: TGCGCCAGCAGCTTGGACGGGGGCGACCGAGATACGCAGTATTTT. The encoded protein is CASSLDGGDRDTQYF.

The V gene is TRBV5-1, the J gene TRBJ2-3; 11 bases fit TRBD2. The germline V gene has CDR1 SGHRS and CDR2 YFSETQ. The CDR3 length is 16 residues. V lost 4 bases, J lost 2 bases, and 6 bases stayed unmatched. Here the CDR3 DNA reads TGCGCCAGCAGCCTAACACTAGCGGGGGACACAGATACGCAGTATTTT. Amino acid sequence: CASSLTLAGDTDTQYF. The entire variable domain, with the rest obtained from reference TRBV5-1 and TRBJ2-3, is as follows: KAGVTQTPRYLIKTRGQQVTLSCSPISGHRSVSWYQQTPGQGLQFLFEYFSETQRNKGNFPGRFSGRQFSNSRSEMNVSTLELGDSALYLCASSLTLAGDTDTQYFGPGTRLTVL.

This chain links TRBV29-1 with TRBJ1-1; D gene ambiguous. In germline, CDR1 is SQVTM, CDR2 ANQGSEA. The CDR3 length is 13 residues. V lost 3 bases to trimming and J lost 1 base, with 9 bases between them. The CDR3 nucleotides read TGCAGCGTTGAGGTGTCAGAGAACACTGAAGCTTTCTTT. Translation: CSVEVSENTEAFF.

V usage is TRBV6-5 and J usage is TRBJ1-2; D is possibly TRBD1 (5 bases). Trimming cost V 0 bases and J 2 bases, with 10 bases left between them. The CDR3 covers 15 residues. Germline CDR1 reads MNHEY; CDR2 reads SVGAGI. The CDR3 here is CASSYSEGLNYGYTF. The CDR3 nucleotides are TGTGCCAGCAGTTACTCGGAGGGGTTGAACTATGGCTACACCTTC.